These T cell receptor beta chains were read from a single sample in a study of neurological immune-mediated disorders. TCRdb re-derived calls from the 5' RACE reads in MiXCR, one entry per CDR3 protein. The table has some 80,000 distinct CDR3 sequences, around 6% seen once. Sequencing used PBMCs. These receptors were taken from a woman in her sixties with multiple sclerosis. Each CDR3 is given with its conserved first and last residue. D genes are given only for firm matches. Not all rows give a size; the values are once, few, many and, for expanded clones, a class.

-,TRBV20-1,-,TRBJ1-6,CSVEDAASPLHF,TGCAGTGTTGAGGACGCGGCATCACCCCTCCACTTT
-,TRBV20-1,-,TRBJ2-7,CSARVDGTGRYEQYF,TGCAGTGCTAGAGTTGACGGGACGGGGAGGTACGAGCAGTACTTC
TRBD1,TRBV12-3/TRBV12-4,many,TRBJ1-1,CASRPYQGEGTEAFF,TGTGCCAGCAGACCTTACCAGGGGGAAGGCACTGAAGCTTTCTTT
-,TRBV29-1,-,TRBJ2-1,CSVGFGGAYNEQFF,TGCAGCGTTGGATTTGGGGGTGCCTACAATGAGCAGTTCTTC
-,TRBV10-1,once,TRBJ1-2,CASSERPGLGYTF,TGCGCCAGCAGTGAGCGGCCAGGGCTTGGCTACACCTTC
-,TRBV20-1,many,TRBJ2-7,CSTRQPPYEQYF,TGCAGTACCCGACAGCCTCCCTACGAGCAGTACTTC
TRBD1,TRBV24-1,many,TRBJ2-7,CATSVWDRGRYEQYF,TGTGCCACCAGTGTGTGGGACAGGGGTCGGTACGAGCAGTACTTC
-,TRBV24-1,many,TRBJ2-7,CATSVGHSYEQYF,TGTGCCACCAGTGTGGGGCACTCCTACGAGCAGTACTTC
TRBD2,TRBV5-1,many,TRBJ2-1,CASSLSRTSGSNEQFF,TGCGCCAGCAGCTTGTCTCGGACTAGCGGGAGCAATGAGCAGTTCTTC
-,TRBV12-3/TRBV12-4,many,TRBJ2-7,CASSLSRAYEQYF,TGTGCCAGCAGTTTAAGCAGAGCCTACGAGCAGTACTTC